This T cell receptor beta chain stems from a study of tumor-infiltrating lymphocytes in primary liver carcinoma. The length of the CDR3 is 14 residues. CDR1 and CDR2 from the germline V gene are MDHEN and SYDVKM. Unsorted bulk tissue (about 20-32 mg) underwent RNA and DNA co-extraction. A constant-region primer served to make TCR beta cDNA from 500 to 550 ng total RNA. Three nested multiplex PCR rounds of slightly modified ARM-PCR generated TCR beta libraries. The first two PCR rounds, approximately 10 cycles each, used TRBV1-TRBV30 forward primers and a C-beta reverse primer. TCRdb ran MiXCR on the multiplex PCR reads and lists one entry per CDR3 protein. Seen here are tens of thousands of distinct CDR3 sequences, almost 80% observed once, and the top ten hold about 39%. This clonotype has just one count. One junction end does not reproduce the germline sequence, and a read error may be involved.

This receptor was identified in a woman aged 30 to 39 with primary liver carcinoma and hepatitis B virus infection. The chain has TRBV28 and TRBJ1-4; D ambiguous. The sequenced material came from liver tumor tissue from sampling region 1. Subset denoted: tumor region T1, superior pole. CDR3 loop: CTSSYPGGYEKLFF. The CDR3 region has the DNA TGTACCAGCAGTTATCCGGGCGGGTATGAAAAACTATTTTTT.